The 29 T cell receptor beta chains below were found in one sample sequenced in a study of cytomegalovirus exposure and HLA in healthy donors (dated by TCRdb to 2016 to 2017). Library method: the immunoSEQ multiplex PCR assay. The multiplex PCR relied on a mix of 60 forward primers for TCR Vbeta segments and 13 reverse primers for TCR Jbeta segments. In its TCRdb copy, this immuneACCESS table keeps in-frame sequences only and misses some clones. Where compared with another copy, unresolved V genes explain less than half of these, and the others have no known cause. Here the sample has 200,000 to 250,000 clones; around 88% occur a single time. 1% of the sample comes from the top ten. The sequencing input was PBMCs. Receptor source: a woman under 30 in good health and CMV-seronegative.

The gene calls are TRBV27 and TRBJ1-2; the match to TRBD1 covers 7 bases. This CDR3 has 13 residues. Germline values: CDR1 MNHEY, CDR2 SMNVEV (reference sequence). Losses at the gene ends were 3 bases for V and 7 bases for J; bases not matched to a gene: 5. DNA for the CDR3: TGTGCCAGCAGTTTGGACAGGTCCAGTGGCTACACCTTC. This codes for CASSLDRSSGYTF.

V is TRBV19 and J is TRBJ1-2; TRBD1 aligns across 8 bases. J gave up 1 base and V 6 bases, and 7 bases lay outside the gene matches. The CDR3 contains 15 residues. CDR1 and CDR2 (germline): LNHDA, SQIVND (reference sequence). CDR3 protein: CASSPDRGVNYGYTF. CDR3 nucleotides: TGTGCCAGTAGCCCTGACAGGGGCGTTAACTATGGCTACACCTTC. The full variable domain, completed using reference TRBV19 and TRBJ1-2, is DGGITQSPKYLFRKEGQNVTLSCEQNLNHDAMYWYRQDPGQGLRLIYYSQIVNDFQKGDIAEGYSVSREKKESFPLTVTSAQKNPTAFYLCASSPDRGVNYGYTFGSGTRLTVV.

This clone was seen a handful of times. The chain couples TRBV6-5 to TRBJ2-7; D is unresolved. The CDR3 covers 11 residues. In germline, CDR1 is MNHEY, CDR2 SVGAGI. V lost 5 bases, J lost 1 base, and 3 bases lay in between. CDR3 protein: CASSQSYEQYF. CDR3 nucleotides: TGTGCCAGCAGTCAGTCCTACGAGCAGTACTTC.

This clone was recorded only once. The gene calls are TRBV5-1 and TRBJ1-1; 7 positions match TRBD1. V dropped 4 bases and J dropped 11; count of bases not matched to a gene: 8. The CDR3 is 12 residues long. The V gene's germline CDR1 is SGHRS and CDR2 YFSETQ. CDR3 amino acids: CASSPGDRSAFF. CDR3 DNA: TGCGCCAGCAGCCCGGGGGACAGATCCGCTTTCTTT.

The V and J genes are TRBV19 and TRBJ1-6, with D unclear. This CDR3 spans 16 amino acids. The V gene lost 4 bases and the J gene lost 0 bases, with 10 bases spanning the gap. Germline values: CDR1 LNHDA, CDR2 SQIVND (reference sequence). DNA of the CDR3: TGTGCCAGTAGTACCCGATGGAGCTCCTATAATTCACCCCTCCACTTT. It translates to CASSTRWSSYNSPLHF.

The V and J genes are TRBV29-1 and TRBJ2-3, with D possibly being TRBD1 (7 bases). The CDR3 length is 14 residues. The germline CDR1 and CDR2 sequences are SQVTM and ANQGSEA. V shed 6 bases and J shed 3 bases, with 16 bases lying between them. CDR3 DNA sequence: TGCAGCGTACCCCGTCAGGGGGGTACAGATACGCAGTATTTT. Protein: CSVPRQGGTDTQYF.

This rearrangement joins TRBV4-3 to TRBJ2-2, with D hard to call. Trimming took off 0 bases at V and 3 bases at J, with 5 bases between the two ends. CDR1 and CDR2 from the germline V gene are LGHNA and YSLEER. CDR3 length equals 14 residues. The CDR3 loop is CASSQDADTGELFF. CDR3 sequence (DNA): TGCGCCAGCAGCCAAGATGCGGACACCGGGGAGCTGTTTTTT.

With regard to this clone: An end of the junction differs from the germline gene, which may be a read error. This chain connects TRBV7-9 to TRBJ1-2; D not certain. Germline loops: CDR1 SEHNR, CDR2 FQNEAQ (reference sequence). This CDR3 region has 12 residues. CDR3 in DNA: TGTGCCAGCAGCTTAGATCAGGTTGGCCACACCTTC. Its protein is CASSLDQVGHTF.

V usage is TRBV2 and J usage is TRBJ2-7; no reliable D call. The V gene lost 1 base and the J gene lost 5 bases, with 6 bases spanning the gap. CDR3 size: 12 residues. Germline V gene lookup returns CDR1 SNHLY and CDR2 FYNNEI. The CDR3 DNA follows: TGTGCCAGCAGTGAAGGAGAAGACGAGCAGTACTTC. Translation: CASSEGEDEQYF.

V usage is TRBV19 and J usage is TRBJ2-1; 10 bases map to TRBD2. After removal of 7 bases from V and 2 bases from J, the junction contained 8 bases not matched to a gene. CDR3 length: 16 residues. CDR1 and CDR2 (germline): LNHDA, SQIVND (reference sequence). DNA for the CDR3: TGTGCCAGTATTCCGGATAGCGGGGGGACCTACAATGAGCAGTTCTTC. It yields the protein CASIPDSGGTYNEQFF.

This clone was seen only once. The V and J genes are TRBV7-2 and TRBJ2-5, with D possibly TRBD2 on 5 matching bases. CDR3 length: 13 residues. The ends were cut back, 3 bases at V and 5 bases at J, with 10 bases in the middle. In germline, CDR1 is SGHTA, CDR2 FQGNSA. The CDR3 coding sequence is TGTGCCAGCAGCTTTGAGAGGGAGGAGACCCAGTACTTC. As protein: CASSFEREETQYF.

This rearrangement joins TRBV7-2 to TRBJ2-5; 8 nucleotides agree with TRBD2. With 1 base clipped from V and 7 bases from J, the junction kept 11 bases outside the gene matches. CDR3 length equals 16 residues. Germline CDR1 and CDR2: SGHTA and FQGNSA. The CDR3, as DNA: TGTGCCAGCAGCTTAGGAGGTGCAGCGGGGGATGGGACCCAGTACTTC. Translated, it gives CASSLGGAAGDGTQYF. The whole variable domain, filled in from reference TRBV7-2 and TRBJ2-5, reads GAGVSQSPSNKVTEKGKDVELRCDPISGHTALYWYRQSLGQGLEFLIYFQGNSAPDKSGLPSDRFSAERTGGSVSTLTIQRTQQEDSAVYLCASSLGGAAGDGTQYFGPGTRLLVL.

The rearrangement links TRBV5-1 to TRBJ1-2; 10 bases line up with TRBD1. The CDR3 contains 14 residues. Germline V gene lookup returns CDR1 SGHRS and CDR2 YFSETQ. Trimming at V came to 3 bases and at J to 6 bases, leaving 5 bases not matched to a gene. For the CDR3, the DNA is TGCGCCAGCAGCTATGGGACAGGGGCCGATGGCTACACCTTC. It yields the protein CASSYGTGADGYTF.

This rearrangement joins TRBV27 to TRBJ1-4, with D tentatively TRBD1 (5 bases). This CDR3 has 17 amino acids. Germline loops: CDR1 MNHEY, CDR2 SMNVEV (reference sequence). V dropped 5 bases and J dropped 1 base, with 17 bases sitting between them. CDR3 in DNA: TGTGCCAGCAGTGTTGGGGGAGGGAGAAGAACTAATGAAAAACTGTTTTTT. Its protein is CASSVGGGRRTNEKLFF.

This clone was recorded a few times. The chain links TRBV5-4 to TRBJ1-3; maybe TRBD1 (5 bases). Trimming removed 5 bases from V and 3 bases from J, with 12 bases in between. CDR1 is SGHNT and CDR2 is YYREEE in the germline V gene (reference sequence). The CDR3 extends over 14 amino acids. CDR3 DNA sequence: TGTGCCAGCAGTTTTGACAGTCTTGGAAACACCATATATTTT. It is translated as CASSFDSLGNTIYF.

This chain's CDR3 is CASRRTSHETQYF. CDR3 nucleotides: TGTGCCAGCAGAAGGACTAGCCATGAGACCCAGTACTTC. V is TRBV6-1 and J is TRBJ2-5, with TRBD2 matching 8 bases. The V segment lost 6 bases and the J segment 5 bases; nucleotides outside the gene matches: 5. CDR3 length: 13 amino acids. The V gene's germline CDR1 is MNHNS and CDR2 SASEGT.

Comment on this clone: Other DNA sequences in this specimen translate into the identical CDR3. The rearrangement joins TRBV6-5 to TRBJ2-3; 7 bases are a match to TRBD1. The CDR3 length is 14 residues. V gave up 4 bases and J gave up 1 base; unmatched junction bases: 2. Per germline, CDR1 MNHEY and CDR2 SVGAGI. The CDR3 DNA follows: TGTGCCAGCAGTTGGGACAGAGGCACAGATACGCAGTATTTT. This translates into CASSWDRGTDTQYF.

CDR3 coding DNA: TGTGCCAGCAGCTTTTGGAGAAACGATGAGCAGTTCTTC. It specifies CASSFWRNDEQFF. The V gene is TRBV5-4, the J gene TRBJ2-1; D call uncertain. Trimming removed 2 bases from V and 8 bases from J, with 11 bases in between. CDR1 SGHNT and CDR2 YYREEE come from the germline V gene (reference sequence). The CDR3 length is 13 residues.

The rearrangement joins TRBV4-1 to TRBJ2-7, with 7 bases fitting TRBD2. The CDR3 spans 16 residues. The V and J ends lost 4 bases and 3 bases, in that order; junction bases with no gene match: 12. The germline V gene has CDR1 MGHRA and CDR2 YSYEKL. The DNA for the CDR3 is TGCGCCAGCAGCCCACCGACTAGCCACCCCGACTACGAGCAGTACTTC. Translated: CASSPPTSHPDYEQYF.

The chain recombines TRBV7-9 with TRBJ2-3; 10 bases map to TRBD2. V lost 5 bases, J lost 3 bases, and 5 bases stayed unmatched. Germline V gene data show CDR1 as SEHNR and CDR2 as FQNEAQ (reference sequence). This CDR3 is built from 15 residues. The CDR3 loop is CASSPAGGRTDTQYF. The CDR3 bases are TGTGCCAGCAGCCCAGCGGGAGGGCGAACAGATACGCAGTATTTT.

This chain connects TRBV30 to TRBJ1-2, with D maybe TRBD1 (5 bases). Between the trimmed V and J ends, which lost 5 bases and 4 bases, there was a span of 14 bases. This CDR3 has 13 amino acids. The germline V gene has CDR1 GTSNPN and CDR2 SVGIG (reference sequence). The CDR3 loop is CAWGDGGSYGYTF. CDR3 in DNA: TGTGCCTGGGGGGACGGGGGTAGCTATGGCTACACCTTC.

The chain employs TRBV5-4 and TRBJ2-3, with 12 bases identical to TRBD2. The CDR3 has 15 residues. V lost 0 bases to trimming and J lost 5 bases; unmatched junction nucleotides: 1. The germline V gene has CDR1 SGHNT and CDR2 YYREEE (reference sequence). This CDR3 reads CASSLGLAGVDTQYF. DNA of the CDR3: TGTGCCAGCAGCTTGGGACTAGCGGGAGTAGATACGCAGTATTTT.

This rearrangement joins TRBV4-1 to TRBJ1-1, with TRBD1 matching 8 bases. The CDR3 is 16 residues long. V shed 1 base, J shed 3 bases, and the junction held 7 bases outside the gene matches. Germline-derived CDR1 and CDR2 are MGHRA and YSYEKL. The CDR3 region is CASSQGRPRGHTEAFF. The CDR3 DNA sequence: TGCGCCAGCAGCCAAGGTAGGCCCAGGGGGCACACTGAAGCTTTCTTT.

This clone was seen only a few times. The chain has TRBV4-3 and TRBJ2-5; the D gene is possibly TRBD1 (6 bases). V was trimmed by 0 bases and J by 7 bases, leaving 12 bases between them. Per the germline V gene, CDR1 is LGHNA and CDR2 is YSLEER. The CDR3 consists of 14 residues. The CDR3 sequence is CASSQESQGGTQYF. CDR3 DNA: TGCGCCAGCAGCCAAGAATCACAGGGTGGGACCCAGTACTTC.

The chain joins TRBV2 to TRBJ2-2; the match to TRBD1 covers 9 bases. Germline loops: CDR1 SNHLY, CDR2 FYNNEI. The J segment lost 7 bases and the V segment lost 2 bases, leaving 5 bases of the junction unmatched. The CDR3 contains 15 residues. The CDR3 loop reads CASSESGTGYGELFF. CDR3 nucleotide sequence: TGTGCCAGCAGTGAATCCGGGACAGGGTACGGGGAGCTGTTTTTT.

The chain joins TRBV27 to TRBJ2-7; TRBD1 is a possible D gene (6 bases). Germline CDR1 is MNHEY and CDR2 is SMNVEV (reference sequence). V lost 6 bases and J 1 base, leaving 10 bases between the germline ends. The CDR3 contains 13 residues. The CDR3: CASSYRVSYEQYF. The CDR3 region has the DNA TGTGCCAGCAGCTACAGGGTTTCCTACGAGCAGTACTTC.

CDR3 sequence (DNA): TGCGCCAGCAGGCGACTGGCGGGGGGCTCGGGAGATGAGCAGTTCTTC. The encoded protein is CASRRLAGGSGDEQFF. The chain couples TRBV5-1 to TRBJ2-1; 8 nucleotides line up with TRBD2. The V gene's germline CDR1 is SGHRS and CDR2 YFSETQ. The V and J ends lost 5 bases and 8 bases, in that order; junction bases with no gene match: 15. The length of the CDR3 is 16 residues.

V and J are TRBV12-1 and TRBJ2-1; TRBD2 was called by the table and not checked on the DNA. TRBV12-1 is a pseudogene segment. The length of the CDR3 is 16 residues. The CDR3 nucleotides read TGTGCCAGCAGCTGCCCGGGGGGCGTCTTCTACAATGAGCAGTTCTTC. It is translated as CASSCPGGVFYNEQFF.

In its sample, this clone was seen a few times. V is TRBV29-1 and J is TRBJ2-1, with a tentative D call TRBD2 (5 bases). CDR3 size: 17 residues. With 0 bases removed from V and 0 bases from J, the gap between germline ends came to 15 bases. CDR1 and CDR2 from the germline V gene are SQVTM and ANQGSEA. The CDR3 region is CSVEDRGLPSSYNEQFF. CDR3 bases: TGCAGCGTTGAAGATCGGGGTCTTCCCAGCTCCTACAATGAGCAGTTCTTC.